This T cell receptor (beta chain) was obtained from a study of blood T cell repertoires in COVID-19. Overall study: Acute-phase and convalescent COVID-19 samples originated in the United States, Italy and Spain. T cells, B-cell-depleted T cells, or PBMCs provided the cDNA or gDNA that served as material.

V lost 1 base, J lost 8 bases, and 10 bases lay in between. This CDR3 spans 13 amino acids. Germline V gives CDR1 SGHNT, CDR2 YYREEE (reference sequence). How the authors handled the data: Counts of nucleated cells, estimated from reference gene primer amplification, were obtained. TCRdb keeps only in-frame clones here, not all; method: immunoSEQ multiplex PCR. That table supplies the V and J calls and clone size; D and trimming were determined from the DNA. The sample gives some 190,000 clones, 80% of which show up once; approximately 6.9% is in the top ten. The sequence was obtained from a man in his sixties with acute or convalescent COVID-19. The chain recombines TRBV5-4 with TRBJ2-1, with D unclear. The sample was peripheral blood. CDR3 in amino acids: CASSLRSLDEQFF. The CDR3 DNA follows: TGTGCCAGCAGCTTGCGGAGCTTGGATGAGCAGTTCTTC.